This T cell receptor beta chain was identified during a study of cytomegalovirus exposure and HLA in healthy donors. In the PCR, 60 Vbeta and 13 Jbeta primers were used. The assay was immunoSEQ multiplex PCR, and TCRdb's table has in-frame clones only and misses some. The sample has about 150,000 clones, around 79% seen once; the top ten hold around 6.3%. CDR1 SNHLY and CDR2 FYNNEI come from the germline V gene. The CDR3 consists of 15 residues. V was cut by 8 bases and J by 1 base, with 17 bases left in between. The chain employs TRBV2 and TRBJ1-1; D is ambiguous. This TCR was recovered from a man aged 40-55 years in good health and CMV-seropositive. The sample taken for sequencing was PBMCs. The CDR3 loop is CASFSNRPGNTEAFF. The DNA of the CDR3 is TGTGCCAGCTTCAGTAACCGCCCTGGGAACACTGAAGCTTTCTTT.